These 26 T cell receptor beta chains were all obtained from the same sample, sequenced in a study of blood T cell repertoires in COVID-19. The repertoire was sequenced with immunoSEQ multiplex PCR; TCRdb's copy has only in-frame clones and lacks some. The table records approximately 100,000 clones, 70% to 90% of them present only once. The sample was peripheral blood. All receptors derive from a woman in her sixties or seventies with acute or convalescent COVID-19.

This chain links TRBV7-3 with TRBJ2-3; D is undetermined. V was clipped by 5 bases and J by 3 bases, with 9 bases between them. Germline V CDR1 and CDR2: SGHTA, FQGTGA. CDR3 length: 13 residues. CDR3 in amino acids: CASSVYGTDTQYF. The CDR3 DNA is TGTGCCAGCAGCGTTTACGGGACAGATACGCAGTATTTT.

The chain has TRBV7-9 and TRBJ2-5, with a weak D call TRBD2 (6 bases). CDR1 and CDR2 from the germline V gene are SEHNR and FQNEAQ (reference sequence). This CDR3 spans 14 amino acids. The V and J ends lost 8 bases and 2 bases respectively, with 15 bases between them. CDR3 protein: CASSVAGTQETQYF. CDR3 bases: TGTGCCAGCTCCGTTGCGGGGACTCAAGAGACCCAGTACTTC.

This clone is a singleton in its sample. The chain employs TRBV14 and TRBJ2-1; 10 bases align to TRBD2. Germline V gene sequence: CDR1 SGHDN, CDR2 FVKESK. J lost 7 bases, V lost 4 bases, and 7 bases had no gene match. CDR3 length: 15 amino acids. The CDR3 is CASSPLTSGRNEQFF. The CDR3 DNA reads TGTGCCAGCAGCCCCTTGACTAGCGGGCGGAATGAGCAGTTCTTC.

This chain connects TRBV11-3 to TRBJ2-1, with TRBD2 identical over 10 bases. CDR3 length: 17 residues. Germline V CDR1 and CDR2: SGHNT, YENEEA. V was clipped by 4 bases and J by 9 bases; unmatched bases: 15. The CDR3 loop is CASSSQTSGLSETEQFF. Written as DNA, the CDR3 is TGTGCCAGCAGCTCCCAGACTAGCGGGCTTAGCGAGACTGAGCAGTTCTTC.

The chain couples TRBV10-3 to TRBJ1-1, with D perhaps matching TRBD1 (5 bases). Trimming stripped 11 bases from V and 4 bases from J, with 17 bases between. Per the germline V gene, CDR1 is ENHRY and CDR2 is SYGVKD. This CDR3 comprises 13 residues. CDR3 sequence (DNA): TGTGCCGCCCGGGGACTGTTGGGCACTGAAGCTTTCTTT. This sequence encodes CAARGLLGTEAFF.

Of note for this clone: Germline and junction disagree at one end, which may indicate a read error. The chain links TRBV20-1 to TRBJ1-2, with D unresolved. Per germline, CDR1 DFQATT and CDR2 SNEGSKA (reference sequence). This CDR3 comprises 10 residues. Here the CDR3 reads CSAPDVREAF. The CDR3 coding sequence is TGCAGTGCCCCCGACGTACGGGAAGCCTTC.

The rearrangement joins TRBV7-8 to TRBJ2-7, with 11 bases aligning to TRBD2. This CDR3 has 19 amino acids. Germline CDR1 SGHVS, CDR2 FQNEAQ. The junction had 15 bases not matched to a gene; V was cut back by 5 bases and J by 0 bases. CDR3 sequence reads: CASSQRALTSGGSSYEQYF. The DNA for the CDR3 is TGTGCCAGCAGCCAACGAGCACTTACTAGCGGGGGCAGCTCCTACGAGCAGTACTTC.

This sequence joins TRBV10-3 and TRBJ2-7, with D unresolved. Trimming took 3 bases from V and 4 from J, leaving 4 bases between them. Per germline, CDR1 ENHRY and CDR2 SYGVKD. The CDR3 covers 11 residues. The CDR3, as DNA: TGTGCCATCAGTGATTTATACGAGCAGTACGTC. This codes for CAISDLYEQYV.

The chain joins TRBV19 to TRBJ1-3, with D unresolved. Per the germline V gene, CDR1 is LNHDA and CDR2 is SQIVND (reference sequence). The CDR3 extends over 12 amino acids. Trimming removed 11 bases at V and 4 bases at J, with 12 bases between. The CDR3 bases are TGTGCCGGGCCTACTGGGGGAAACACCATATATTTT. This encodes CAGPTGGNTIYF. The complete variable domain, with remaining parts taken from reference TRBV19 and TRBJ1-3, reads DGGITQSPKYLFRKEGQNVTLSCEQNLNHDAMYWYRQDPGQGLRLIYYSQIVNDFQKGDIAEGYSVSREKKESFPLTVTSAQKNPTAFYLCAGPTGGNTIYFGEGSWLTVV.

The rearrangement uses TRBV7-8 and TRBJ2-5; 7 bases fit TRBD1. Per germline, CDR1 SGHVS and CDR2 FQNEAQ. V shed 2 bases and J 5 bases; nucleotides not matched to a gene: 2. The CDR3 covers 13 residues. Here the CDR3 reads CASSLSQGETQYF. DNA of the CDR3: TGTGCCAGCAGCTTATCACAGGGGGAGACCCAGTACTTC.

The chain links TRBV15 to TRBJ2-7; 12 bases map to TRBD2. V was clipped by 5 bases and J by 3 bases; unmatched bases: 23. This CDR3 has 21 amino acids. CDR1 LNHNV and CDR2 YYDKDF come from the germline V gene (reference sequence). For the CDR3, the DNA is TGTGCCACCAGCGATCTAAAAAGGTTGACGGTAGGGACTAGCGGGCTCTACGAGCAGTACTTC. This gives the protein CATSDLKRLTVGTSGLYEQYF.

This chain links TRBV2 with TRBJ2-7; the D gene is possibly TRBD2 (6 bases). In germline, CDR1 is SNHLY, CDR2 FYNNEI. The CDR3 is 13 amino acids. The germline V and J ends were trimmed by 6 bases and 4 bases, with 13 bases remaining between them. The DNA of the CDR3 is TGTGCCAGCAGGGGACTCGACGGTTACGAGCAGTACGTC. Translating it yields CASRGLDGYEQYV.

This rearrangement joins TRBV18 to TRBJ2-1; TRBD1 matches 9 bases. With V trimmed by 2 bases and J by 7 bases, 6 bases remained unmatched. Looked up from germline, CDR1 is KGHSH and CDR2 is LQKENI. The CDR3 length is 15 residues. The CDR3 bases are TGTGCCAGCTCACCAGGGACAGGGTCTGGAAATGAGCAGTTCTTC. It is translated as CASSPGTGSGNEQFF.

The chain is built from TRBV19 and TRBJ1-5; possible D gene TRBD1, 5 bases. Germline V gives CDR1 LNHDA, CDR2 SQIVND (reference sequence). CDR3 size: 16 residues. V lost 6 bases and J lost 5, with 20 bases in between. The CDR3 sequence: CASSLGVAGLDQPQHF. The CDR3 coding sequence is TGTGCCAGTAGCCTGGGTGTGGCAGGGTTGGATCAGCCCCAGCATTTT. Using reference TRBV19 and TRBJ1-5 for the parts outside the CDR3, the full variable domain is DGGITQSPKYLFRKEGQNVTLSCEQNLNHDAMYWYRQDPGQGLRLIYYSQIVNDFQKGDIAEGYSVSREKKESFPLTVTSAQKNPTAFYLCASSLGVAGLDQPQHFGDGTRLSIL.

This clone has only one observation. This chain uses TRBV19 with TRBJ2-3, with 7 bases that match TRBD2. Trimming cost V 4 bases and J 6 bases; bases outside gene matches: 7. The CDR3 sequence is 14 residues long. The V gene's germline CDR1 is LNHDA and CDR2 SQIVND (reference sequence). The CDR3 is CASSSTSVADTQYF. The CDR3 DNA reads TGTGCCAGTAGTAGCACTAGCGTAGCGGATACGCAGTATTTT.

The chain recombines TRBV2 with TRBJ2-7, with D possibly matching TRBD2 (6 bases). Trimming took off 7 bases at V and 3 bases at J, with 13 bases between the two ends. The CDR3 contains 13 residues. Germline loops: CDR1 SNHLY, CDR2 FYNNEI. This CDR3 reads CASKPGVYYEQYV. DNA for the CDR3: TGTGCCAGCAAACCGGGAGTCTACTACGAGCAGTACGTC.

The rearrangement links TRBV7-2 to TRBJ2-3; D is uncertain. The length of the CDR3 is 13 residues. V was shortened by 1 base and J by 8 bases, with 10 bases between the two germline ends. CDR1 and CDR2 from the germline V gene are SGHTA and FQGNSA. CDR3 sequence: CASSLGLEGTQYF. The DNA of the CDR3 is TGTGCCAGCAGCTTAGGACTGGAAGGTACGCAGTATTTT.

The CDR3 spells CSVERGRETEAFF. The CDR3 nucleotides are TGCAGCGTTGAACGAGGGAGGGAAACTGAAGCTTTCTTT. J is TRBJ1-1 and V is TRBV29-1, with D hard to call. Deletions cut 2 bases from V and 5 bases from J, with 12 bases between. Germline-derived CDR1 and CDR2 are SQVTM and ANQGSEA. CDR3 length: 13 residues.

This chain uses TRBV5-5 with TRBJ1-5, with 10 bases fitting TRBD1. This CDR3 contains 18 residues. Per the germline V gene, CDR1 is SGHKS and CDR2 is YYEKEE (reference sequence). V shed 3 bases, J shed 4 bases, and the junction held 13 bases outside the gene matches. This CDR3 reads CASSSGTGAKIANQPQHF. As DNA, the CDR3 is TGTGCCAGCAGCTCCGGGACAGGGGCGAAAATAGCAAATCAGCCCCAGCATTTT.

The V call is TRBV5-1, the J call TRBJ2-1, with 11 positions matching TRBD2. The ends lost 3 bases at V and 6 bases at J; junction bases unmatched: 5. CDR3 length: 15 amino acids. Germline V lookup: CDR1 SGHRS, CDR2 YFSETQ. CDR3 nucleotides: TGCGCCAGCAGCTCCGTAGCGGGAGGGCCCAATGAGCAGTTCTTC. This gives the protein CASSSVAGGPNEQFF. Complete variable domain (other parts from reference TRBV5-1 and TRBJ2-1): KAGVTQTPRYLIKTRGQQVTLSCSPISGHRSVSWYQQTPGQGLQFLFEYFSETQRNKGNFPGRFSGRQFSNSRSEMNVSTLELGDSALYLCASSSVAGGPNEQFFGPGTRLTVL.

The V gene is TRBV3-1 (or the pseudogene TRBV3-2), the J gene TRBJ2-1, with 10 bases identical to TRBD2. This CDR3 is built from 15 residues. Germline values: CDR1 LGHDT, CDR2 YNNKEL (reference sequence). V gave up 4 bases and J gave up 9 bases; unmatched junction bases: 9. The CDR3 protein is CASSPRLAGAGEQFF. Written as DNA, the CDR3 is TGTGCCAGCAGCCCCCGCCTAGCGGGAGCAGGTGAGCAGTTCTTC.

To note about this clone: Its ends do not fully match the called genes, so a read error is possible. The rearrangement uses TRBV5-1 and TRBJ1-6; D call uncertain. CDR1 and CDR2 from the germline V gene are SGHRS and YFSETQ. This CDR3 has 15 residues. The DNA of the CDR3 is TGCGCCAGCGGGCCCGACGGAACCTACAATTCACCCCTCCACTTT. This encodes CASGPDGTYNSPLHF.

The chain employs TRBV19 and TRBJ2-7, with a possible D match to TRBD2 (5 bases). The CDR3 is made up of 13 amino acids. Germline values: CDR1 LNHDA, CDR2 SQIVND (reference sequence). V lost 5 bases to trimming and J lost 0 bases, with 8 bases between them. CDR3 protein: CASSLGNSYEQYF. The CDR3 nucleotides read TGTGCCAGTAGTCTCGGGAACTCCTACGAGCAGTACTTC.

CDR3 bases: TGTGCCAGTACCCAGCGGAGCTACACAGATACGCAGTATTTT. Encoded protein: CASTQRSYTDTQYF. V and J are TRBV19 and TRBJ2-3; D perhaps matches TRBD2 (5 bases). Germline CDR1 reads LNHDA; CDR2 reads SQIVND (reference sequence). The CDR3 has 14 residues. Trimming took off 7 bases at V and 2 bases at J, with 13 bases between the two ends.

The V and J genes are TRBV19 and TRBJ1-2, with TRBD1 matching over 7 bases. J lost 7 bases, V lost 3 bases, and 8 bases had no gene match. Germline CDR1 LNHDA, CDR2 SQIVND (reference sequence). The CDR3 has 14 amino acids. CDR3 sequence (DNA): TGTGCCAGTAGTATTTCGCTAAACAGGGGTGGCTACACCTTC. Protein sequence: CASSISLNRGGYTF.

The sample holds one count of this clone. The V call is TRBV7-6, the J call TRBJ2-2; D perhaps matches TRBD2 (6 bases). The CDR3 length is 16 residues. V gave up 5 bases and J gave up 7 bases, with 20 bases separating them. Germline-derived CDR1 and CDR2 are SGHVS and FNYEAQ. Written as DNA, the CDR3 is TGTGCCAGCAGCGGCCGACTAGGGCAACTCCGCGGGGAGCTGTTTTTT. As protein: CASSGRLGQLRGELFF.